This T cell receptor (beta chain) is drawn from a study of shared T cell receptors in the human thymus (dated by TCRdb to about 2021). With respect to the entire study: The study examined how the human thymus generates shared, self-reactive T-cell receptor alpha chains.

Of note for this clone: The clone's antigen remains unknown. Base qualities were left out, and no much larger clone turns up one base away.

Based on the germline V gene, the CDR1 and CDR2 sequences are SGHVS and FQNEAQ. The CDR3 runs 17 residues from the cysteine to the phenylalanine. Here the CDR3 DNA is all that survives: 51 bases in frame from base 1. The V and J ends are trimmed by 1 base and 4 bases, leaving 20 bases between them. Preparation of the library involved the immunoSEQ multiplex PCR assay. What TCRdb holds here is the immuneACCESS table cut down to in-frame rearrangements. Part of the clones is not present; checked against another copy, under half of the missing clones reflect an unresolved V gene, and the others are unexplained. Across this sample there are about 660,000 clones, with approximately 88% seen only once. 0.0095% to 0.011% of the sample comes from the top ten. In addition, the sample was reused for a study of human thymus T cells. The other study reports the following: Donors were immunologically healthy infants undergoing open corrective cardiac surgery for congenital heart defects in Finland. Thymus tissue was collected as surgical resects that were removed during corrective cardiac surgery. V and J gene segment usage appeared biased in both thymic and peripheral blood repertoires. The related research found that thymic TCR repertoires overlapped highly between unrelated individuals. The study described the TCR alpha and beta repertoires in under ten infant thymus samples and a few matching peripheral blood samples. Donor ages ranged from roughly 6 to 244 days, and the cohort comprised about six male and a couple of female infants. Thymocytes were freed from the tissue by mechanical means and kept at -70 degrees C as pellets of roughly 10-32 million cells. A QIAsymphony instrument was used to extract genomic DNA from frozen cell pellets. The immunoSEQ multiplex PCR assay was used to amplify the TCRB and TCRAD loci from a standardized amount of quality-controlled genomic DNA. The amplicons covered the V(D)J region and were long enough to include the CDR3 and to identify the V and J genes. The commercial immunoSEQ service was used to sequence amplicons on an Illumina platform. Primer bias and sequencing errors were corrected using previously described methods, and TCRAD and TCRB definitions followed the IMGT database. immunoSEQ Analyzer 3.0 and VDJTools were used for repertoire analysis, which covered basic statistics, V/J segment usage, diversity estimates, rarefaction and pairwise overlap. Diversity was estimated using the Chao1, ChaoE, Efron-Thisted, Shannon and inverse Simpson indices, and was also estimated on datasets down-sampled to the size of the smallest sample. Repertoire overlap used strict matching of CDR3 nucleotide sequence, V gene and J gene, with Jaccard-based multidimensional scaling clustering. Thymus samples yielded on average roughly 800,000 unique TCRB clonotypes, compared with some 83,000 from blood samples.

Input material: thymocytes. The TCR sequence derives from a boy less than two years old with a congenital heart defect. Donor details come from another sample of the same person, matched by shared clones. The V gene is TRBV7-8 and the J gene is TRBJ2-7; TRBD2 could be the D gene, as 6 bases match. The nucleotide sequence is TGTGCCAGCAGCTTAGATTATGAGGAAGCGGGTGTTTACGAGCAGTACTTC. Translated, it reads CASSLDYEEAGVYEQYF.